The 13 T cell receptor beta chains presented below share a single source sample, sequenced in a study of blood T cell repertoires in COVID-19. The protocol was immunoSEQ multiplex PCR, while the TCRdb copy is restricted to in-frame clones and leaves out a portion. The repertoire holds 290,000 or so clones, with around nine tenths as singletons. The sample consisted of PBMCs or T cells enriched from blood (not recorded which). The receptors originated from a woman aged 18-29 years who had recovered from COVID-19.

The chain carries TRBV19 and TRBJ1-5; 7 nucleotides line up with TRBD1. Germline lookup yields CDR1 LNHDA and CDR2 SQIVND (reference sequence). The trim removed 6 bases at V and 3 bases at J, leaving 8 bases unmatched. This CDR3 comprises 15 residues. The CDR3: CASRWTGENNQPQHF. The DNA of the CDR3 is TGTGCCAGTAGATGGACAGGAGAAAACAATCAGCCCCAGCATTTT.

This chain uses TRBV5-4 with TRBJ1-4; 8 positions match TRBD1. Germline assignment: CDR1 SGHNT and CDR2 YYREEE (reference sequence). The CDR3 length is 13 residues. Germline trimming cut 2 bases from V and 13 bases from J; bases unmatched to any gene: 7. The CDR3 coding sequence is TGTGCCAGCAGCTTCGGCGGACAGGGTGTACTGTTTTTT. It translates to CASSFGGQGVLFF.

The rearrangement joins TRBV3-1 (or the pseudogene TRBV3-2) to TRBJ2-5, with 13 bases aligning to TRBD2. Germline loops: CDR1 LGHDT, CDR2 YNNKEL (reference sequence). This CDR3 is built from 18 residues. V was pared by 3 bases and J by 1 base, with 8 bases of the junction left unmatched. The CDR3 loop reads CASSQTKRLAGGQETQYF. CDR3 bases: TGTGCCAGCAGCCAGACTAAGAGACTAGCGGGAGGCCAAGAGACCCAGTACTTC.

V usage is TRBV27 and J usage is TRBJ2-2, with TRBD2 matching over 8 bases. CDR1 MNHEY and CDR2 SMNVEV come from the germline V gene (reference sequence). V shed 0 bases, J shed 5 bases, and the junction held 5 bases outside the gene matches. This CDR3 contains 16 residues. CDR3 loop: CASSLSSGRRTGELFF. CDR3 bases: TGTGCCAGCAGTTTATCGAGCGGGAGACGGACCGGGGAGCTGTTTTTT.

The V and J genes are TRBV5-4 and TRBJ2-1; 7 bases agree with TRBD2. This CDR3 is built from 14 residues. The J segment lost 7 bases and the V segment lost 2 bases, leaving 6 bases of the junction unmatched. Germline-derived CDR1 and CDR2 are SGHNT and YYREEE (reference sequence). CDR3 DNA sequence: TGTGCCAGCAGCTTAACTAGCGCGAGGAATGAGCAGTTCTTC. This encodes CASSLTSARNEQFF.

The chain joins TRBV9 to TRBJ1-2, with a weak D call TRBD1 (5 bases). The V and J ends lost 4 bases and 8 bases respectively, with 21 bases between them. Germline CDR1 reads SGDLS; CDR2 reads YYNGEE. The CDR3 contains 15 residues. CDR3 sequence reads: CASSPYPGPREGYTF. The CDR3 DNA reads as TGTGCCAGCAGCCCTTACCCTGGGCCCAGGGAAGGCTACACCTTC.

This clone appeared a few times. V and J are TRBV19 and TRBJ1-5; D might be TRBD1 (6 bases). Trimming cost V 9 bases and J 4 bases, with 19 bases left between them. The CDR3 contains 15 residues. Germline V CDR1 and CDR2: LNHDA, SQIVND (reference sequence). CDR3 amino acids: CARGSRGRWNQPQHF. The CDR3 DNA follows: TGTGCCAGGGGTTCCAGGGGCCGTTGGAATCAGCCCCAGCATTTT.

The genes are TRBV10-3 and TRBJ2-5; 12 bases are shared with TRBD2. The length of the CDR3 is 14 residues. V gave up 6 bases and J gave up 4 bases; unmatched junction bases: 3. The germline CDR1 and CDR2 sequences are ENHRY and SYGVKD. Here the CDR3 reads CAIRPGLAGETQYF. The CDR3 region has the DNA TGTGCCATCAGACCGGGACTAGCGGGAGAGACCCAGTACTTC.

This clone appeared a single time. V gene TRBV7-9 combines with J gene TRBJ1-2; D might be TRBD1 (5 bases). V was pared by 1 base and J by 5 bases, with 5 bases between. CDR3 length: 12 residues. Germline CDR1 reads SEHNR; CDR2 reads FQNEAQ (reference sequence). The CDR3 spells CASSLEGYGYTF. The CDR3 DNA reads as TGTGCCAGCAGCTTAGAGGGGTATGGCTACACCTTC.

CDR3 residues: CASSLDREDTEAFF. The CDR3 DNA sequence: TGTGCCAGCAGCTTGGATCGGGAGGACACTGAAGCTTTCTTT. The rearrangement links TRBV11-1 to TRBJ1-1; no clear D gene. Per germline, CDR1 SGHAT and CDR2 FQDESV (reference sequence). The V end lost 3 bases, the J end lost 3 bases, and 11 bases lay between the germline ends. CDR3 length: 14 residues.

The rearrangement joins TRBV7-9 to TRBJ1-2; a possible D gene is TRBD1 (5 bases). Trimming removed 1 base at V and 8 bases at J, with 23 bases between. The CDR3 covers 17 residues. Germline V gives CDR1 SEHNR, CDR2 FQNEAQ (reference sequence). This chain's CDR3 is CASSLGGRMGRLRGYTF. In nucleotides, the CDR3 is TGTGCCAGCAGCTTAGGGGGCCGGATGGGTCGGCTTAGAGGCTACACCTTC.

The V call is TRBV11-3, the J call TRBJ1-1; 8 bases align to TRBD1. The germline V gene encodes CDR1 SGHNT and CDR2 YENEEA. With 5 bases clipped from V and 2 bases from J, the junction kept 4 bases outside the gene matches. CDR3 size: 14 residues. The CDR3 DNA reads TGTGCCAGCAGCAAAGACAGGGGCAACACTGAAGCTTTCTTT. It specifies CASSKDRGNTEAFF. Supplemented by reference TRBV11-3 and TRBJ1-1, the full variable domain reads EAGVVQSPRYKIIEKKQPVAFWCNPISGHNTLYWYLQNLGQGPELLIRYENEEAVDDSQLPKDRFSAERLKGVDSTLKIQPAELGDSAVYLCASSKDRGNTEAFFGQGTRLTVV.

V is TRBV24-1 and J is TRBJ1-5; D gene unclear. V was shortened by 4 bases and J by 5 bases, with 8 bases between the two germline ends. This CDR3 has 13 amino acids. Germline CDR1 is KGHDR and CDR2 is SFDVKD. The CDR3 is CATSDRSDQPQHF. The CDR3, as DNA: TGTGCCACCAGTGACCGGTCGGATCAGCCCCAGCATTTT.